The 5 T cell receptor beta chains presented below share a single source sample, sequenced in a study of blood T cell repertoires in COVID-19 (TCRdb year 2020). Library generation was performed with the immunoSEQ multiplex PCR assay. What TCRdb holds here is the immuneACCESS table cut down to in-frame rearrangements. Part of the clones is not present; checked against another copy, under half of the missing clones reflect an unresolved V gene, and the others are unexplained. Counted in this sample were a few hundred thousand clones; approximately 88% of them appeared once. The ten largest clones represent roughly 12% of the sample. The sequenced material came from peripheral blood. These TCRs come from a woman between 45 and 65 years old with COVID-19, enrolled during active disease.

The chain links TRBV7-9 to TRBJ2-3, with a possible D match to TRBD2 (6 bases). CDR3 size: 17 residues. V was pared by 5 bases and J by 6 bases, with 24 bases between. Germline CDR1 reads SEHNR; CDR2 reads FQNEAQ (reference sequence). The CDR3 is CASSLTPQTRGSDTQYF. In nucleotides, the CDR3 is TGTGCCAGCAGCCTTACACCCCAGACTAGGGGTTCGGATACGCAGTATTTT.

The chain uses TRBV7-8 and TRBJ1-1, with D perhaps TRBD1 (5 bases). Germline V lookup: CDR1 SGHVS, CDR2 FQNEAQ. There are 14 residues in the CDR3. V was pared by 6 bases and J by 0 bases, with 11 bases between. The CDR3 reads CASRLTGMNTEAFF. CDR3 nucleotide sequence: TGTGCCAGCAGGTTAACAGGCATGAACACTGAAGCTTTCTTT.

The table lists this clone with a count of one. This chain uses TRBV6-5 with TRBJ1-2, with D maybe TRBD1 (6 bases). Germline V gene sequence: CDR1 MNHEY, CDR2 SVGAGI. The CDR3 spans 13 residues. V gave up 10 bases and J gave up 4 bases, with 16 bases separating them. CDR3 sequence (DNA): TGTGCCACCTTACAGGGTCGGGGCTATGGCTACACCTTC. It codes for CATLQGRGYGYTF.

V gene TRBV3-1 (or the pseudogene TRBV3-2) combines with J gene TRBJ2-5; 13 nucleotides match TRBD2. The CDR3 is made up of 16 amino acids. The V gene's germline CDR1 is LGHDT and CDR2 YNNKEL (reference sequence). V lost 4 bases, J lost 7 bases, and 9 bases stayed unmatched. The CDR3 loop is CASSLGTSGASGTQYF. The CDR3 region has the DNA TGTGCCAGCAGCCTGGGGACTAGCGGGGCCTCCGGGACCCAGTACTTC.

The chain recombines TRBV5-4 with TRBJ2-3, with D tentatively TRBD1 (5 bases). Germline values: CDR1 SGHNT, CDR2 YYREEE (reference sequence). There are 14 residues in the CDR3. V was shortened by 5 bases and J by 1 base, with 11 bases between the two germline ends. The DNA for the CDR3 is TGTGCCAGCAGTTTCGACAGCGGCACAGATACGCAGTATTTT. Translation gives CASSFDSGTDTQYF.